This passage covers 5 T cell receptor beta chains from one sample sequenced in a study of blood T cells in healthy people across ages. Next came a second PCR, run for about 7 to 11 cycles, which used a sample-barcoded 5' primer along with a J-beta primer mix. TCRdb reprocessed the 5' RACE reads with MiXCR, giving one entry per CDR3 protein. The table shows approximately 690,000 distinct CDR3 sequences, with 40% to 50% occurring only once. Sequenced sample: blood. Receptors originate from a man older than 75 in good health.

The genes are TRBV11-2 and TRBJ2-7; 7 bases align to TRBD2. Germline V lookup: CDR1 SGHAT, CDR2 FQNNGV. CDR3 length: 15 residues. With V trimmed by 3 bases and J by 7 bases, 12 bases remained unmatched. DNA of the CDR3: TGTGCCAGCAGCTTGGTTGGCGGGGGATCCAATGAGCAGTACTTC. Translation gives CASSLVGGGSNEQYF.

The chain recombines TRBV30 with TRBJ2-5; unclear D gene. The J call may be in error: the DNA end matches TRBJ2-7 better. Germline lookup yields CDR1 GTSNPN and CDR2 SVGIG (reference sequence). This CDR3 has 12 residues. In nucleotides, the CDR3 is TGTGCCTGGAGAGACACGGGTGCCGAGCAGTACTTC. Residues: CAWRDTGAEQYF.

This chain links TRBV4-1 with TRBJ1-5; no reliable D call. CDR1 is MGHRA, CDR2 YSYEKL, per germline. The CDR3 covers 17 residues. V lost 0 bases to trimming and J lost 0 bases, with 12 bases between them. The chain's CDR3 is CASSQETHRLSNQPQHF. The DNA of the CDR3 is TGCGCCAGCAGCCAAGAGACCCACCGCCTTAGCAATCAGCCCCAGCATTTT.

The V and J genes are TRBV6-6 and TRBJ1-3, with D maybe TRBD1 (5 bases). This CDR3 contains 16 residues. V shed 5 bases and J shed 4 bases, with 18 bases lying between them. In germline, CDR1 is MNHNY, CDR2 SVGAGI (reference sequence). The CDR3 nucleotides are TGTGCCAGCAGTCAGTTACGTGTAGGGGAAGGAAACACCATATATTTT. It translates to CASSQLRVGEGNTIYF.

This clonotype was observed many times. The chain is built from TRBV10-3 and TRBJ1-2; D may be TRBD1 (5 bases). There are 13 residues in the CDR3. Trimming stripped 8 bases from V and 0 bases from J, with 10 bases between. Germline loops: CDR1 ENHRY, CDR2 SYGVKD. The CDR3 bases are TGTGCCATCTGGGGGGGAGCTAACTATGGCTACACCTTC. It is translated as CAIWGGANYGYTF.